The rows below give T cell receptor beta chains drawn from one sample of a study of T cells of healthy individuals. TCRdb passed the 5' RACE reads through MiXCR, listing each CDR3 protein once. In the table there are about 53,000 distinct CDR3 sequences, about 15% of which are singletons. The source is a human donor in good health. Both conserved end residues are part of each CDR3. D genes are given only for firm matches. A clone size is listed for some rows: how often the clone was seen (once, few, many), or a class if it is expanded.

TGTGCCAGCAGCTCCTCAGGGTTTTCTGCTAGGCAGCCCCAGCATTTT,CASSSSGFSARQPQHF,few,TRBJ1-5,TRBV7-8,NA
TGCAGTGCCAGCGACAGGGCAATATCTGGAAACACCATATATTTT,CSASDRAISGNTIYF,NA,TRBJ1-3,TRBV20-1,TRBD1
TGTGCCAGCAGTGAGAGGACAGGGGATGGCTACACCTTC,CASSERTGDGYTF,NA,TRBJ1-2,TRBV6-1,TRBD1
TGTGCCAGCACCCCGCGGGAGGGAGTCTATGGCTACACCTTC,CASTPREGVYGYTF,many,TRBJ1-2,TRBV6-5,NA
TGTGCCAGTAGAGAGGTCCGGGCCACAGATACGCAGTATTTT,CASREVRATDTQYF,NA,TRBJ2-3,TRBV19,NA
TGTGCCAGTAGTCCGGCCGGGAGCCGGGAAGAGCAGTACTTC,CASSPAGSREEQYF,NA,TRBJ2-7,TRBV19,NA
TGTGCCAGCGTACTCGAACAAAGGACACGAATTTACTTC,CASVLEQRTRIYF,few,TRBJ2-5,TRBV2,NA
TGTGCCAGCAGCTTACTGGTAGGGTCACGTACCTACAATGAGCAGTTCTTC,CASSLLVGSRTYNEQFF,few,TRBJ2-1,TRBV11-1,NA
TGCGCCAGCAGCTTAGACAGGCTAGGGGACACTGAAGCTTTCTTT,CASSLDRLGDTEAFF,many,TRBJ1-1,TRBV5-1,NA
TGTGCCAGCAGCTCGGGACTAGCCTACGAGCAGTACTTC,CASSSGLAYEQYF,many,TRBJ2-7,TRBV5-6,TRBD2
TGTGCCAGCAGCCGGACAGGACTTAACTATGGCTACACCTTC,CASSRTGLNYGYTF,NA,TRBJ1-2,TRBV7-9,TRBD1
TGCAGCGTTGGGTACGGCGGTTCCTACGAGCAGTACTTC,CSVGYGGSYEQYF,many,TRBJ2-7,TRBV29-1,NA
TGCAGCGTTGAGAACAGTTACTATGGCTACACCTTC,CSVENSYYGYTF,few,TRBJ1-2,TRBV29-1,NA
TGTGCCTGGAGCAGATTGAACACTGAAGCTTTCTTT,CAWSRLNTEAFF,few,TRBJ1-1,TRBV30,NA
TGTGCCAGCAGCTTAGACTGGGCTAGCGGGGGGGCAGCGGAGACCCAGTACTTC,CASSLDWASGGAAETQYF,NA,TRBJ2-5,TRBV7-2,TRBD2
TGTGCCAGCACCTTACGCGCGGGCTCTGGGGCCAACGTCCTGACTTTC,CASTLRAGSGANVLTF,many,TRBJ2-6,TRBV27,NA
TGTGCCAGCAGCCAAGATACCAGGGACTATGGCTACACCTTC,CASSQDTRDYGYTF,NA,TRBJ1-2,TRBV3-1,NA
TGTGCCAGCAGTGTCCTTGGGGGGGCCGGGGAGCTGTTTTTT,CASSVLGGAGELFF,few,TRBJ2-2,TRBV25-1,TRBD2
TGCAGCGTTGACCGGGACAGGGGGCAAGAGACCCAGTACTTC,CSVDRDRGQETQYF,many,TRBJ2-5,TRBV29-1,TRBD1
TGTGCCAGCAGCTTCCGCACCTCGACCGGACTGACTCAATCCTACGAGCAGTACTTC,CASSFRTSTGLTQSYEQYF,few,TRBJ2-7,TRBV11-2,NA
TGTGCCAGCAGTTTAGCTTCTGAAGCTTTCTTT,CASSLASEAFF,NA,TRBJ1-1,TRBV12-3/TRBV12-4,NA
TGCAGCGTACGCACAGGGATCACAGATACGCAGTATTTT,CSVRTGITDTQYF,many,TRBJ2-3,TRBV29-1,NA
TGTGCCAGCAGCTTAGCAGTCGGGACAACTAATGAAAAACTGTTTTTT,CASSLAVGTTNEKLFF,NA,TRBJ1-4,TRBV11-1,NA
TGCGCCAGCAACGAGGGATCGGGGACCGGGGAGCTGTTTTTT,CASNEGSGTGELFF,many,TRBJ2-2,TRBV5-1,NA
TGTGCCAGCAGTTACTTTTGGTCTGGGAATTCACCCCTCCACTTT,CASSYFWSGNSPLHF,NA,TRBJ1-6,TRBV6-5,NA
TGTGCCAGCAGTGCCGTACTAGCGGCCTTGAGTTCCTACAATGAGCAGTTCTTC,CASSAVLAALSSYNEQFF,NA,TRBJ2-1,TRBV27,TRBD2
TGTGCCAGCCTGGACAGGATGAACACTGAAGCTTTCTTT,CASLDRMNTEAFF,NA,TRBJ1-1,TRBV6-2/TRBV6-3,TRBD1
TGTGCCAGCAATCTCGATGAGCAGTTCTTC,CASNLDEQFF,NA,TRBJ2-1,TRBV7-9,NA
TGTGCCAGTAGTCCGAGGGGACGGGCGCCCTACGAGCAGTACTTC,CASSPRGRAPYEQYF,many,TRBJ2-7,TRBV19,NA
TGCGCCAGCAGCCGAAGCCCTAGCGGGGCCGGGGAGCTGTTTTTT,CASSRSPSGAGELFF,few,TRBJ2-2,TRBV4-1,TRBD2
TGTGCCAGCAGTGAACAGGGGGCCACAGATACGCAGTATTTT,CASSEQGATDTQYF,few,TRBJ2-3,TRBV2,TRBD1
TGTGCCAGCTCACCACTGGACACCTATGGCTACACCTTC,CASSPLDTYGYTF,many,TRBJ1-2,TRBV18,NA
TGCAGCGTTGAAGACCTCCGATGGACTAGCGGGAGGGCCAGCACAGATACGCAGTATTTT,CSVEDLRWTSGRASTDTQYF,NA,TRBJ2-3,TRBV29-1,TRBD2
TGTGCCAGCAGCCAAGTCTCCTATGGCTACACCTTC,CASSQVSYGYTF,few,TRBJ1-2,TRBV3-1,NA
TGCGCCAGCAGCCAAGAACCAGGGCTCTCGGGGGAGCAGTACTTC,CASSQEPGLSGEQYF,NA,TRBJ2-7,TRBV4-1,NA
TGTGCCACCAGCCGACAGGGGGCCGGCAATCAGCCCCAGCATTTT,CATSRQGAGNQPQHF,many,TRBJ1-5,TRBV24-1,TRBD1
TGTGCCAGTAGTCCTCACCCGGGACAGGAGATCGCCTACGAGCAGTACTTC,CASSPHPGQEIAYEQYF,NA,TRBJ2-7,TRBV19,TRBD1
TGCAGCGCGGCTAAAGAGACCCAGTACTTC,CSAAKETQYF,many,TRBJ2-5,TRBV29-1,NA
TGCAGCGTCCAGGTCTCCTACGAGCAGTACTTC,CSVQVSYEQYF,many,TRBJ2-7,TRBV29-1,NA
TGTGCCAGCAGCCCGAGCCCACAGGGGGGGGGCTCTGGGGCCAACGTCCTGACTTTC,CASSPSPQGGGSGANVLTF,few,TRBJ2-6,TRBV9,NA
TGTGCCAGCAGCCGTACAGTTAGCTCTGGGGCCAACGTCCTGACTTTC,CASSRTVSSGANVLTF,few,TRBJ2-6,TRBV7-2,NA
TGTGCCAGCAGTGAAGACCTTAGGATCGCTTTCTTT,CASSEDLRIAFF,many,TRBJ1-1,TRBV6-1,NA
TGTGCCAGCAGCGTAGGGATGGGCAGGTATAGCAATCAGCCCCAGCATTTT,CASSVGMGRYSNQPQHF,few,TRBJ1-5,TRBV9,NA
TGCGCCAGCAGCTTGGCGTCAGGGTACGAGCAGTACTTC,CASSLASGYEQYF,many,TRBJ2-7,TRBV5-1,NA
TGTGCCAGTACGGGATTCCGATTCGGGAACACCATATATTTT,CASTGFRFGNTIYF,many,TRBJ1-3,TRBV19,NA
TGTGCCAGCAGCAGACGGGTCGGGGGGACCACAGATACGCAGTATTTT,CASSRRVGGTTDTQYF,NA,TRBJ2-3,TRBV11-2,TRBD2
TGTGCCAGCAGTGACGCGGGACTAGCGGGGACCGGGGAGCTGTTTTTT,CASSDAGLAGTGELFF,few,TRBJ2-2,TRBV2,TRBD2
TGCGCCAGCAGTAGACTAGCGGGAGTTACAGATACGCAGTATTTT,CASSRLAGVTDTQYF,NA,TRBJ2-3,TRBV4-3,TRBD2
TGCAGTGCCCCCGAGGGTCAAAAAGATACGCAGTATTTT,CSAPEGQKDTQYF,many,TRBJ2-3,TRBV20-1,NA
TGTGCCAGCAGCGAAATGGGGGGCGGATTCGGAAACACCATATATTTT,CASSEMGGGFGNTIYF,NA,TRBJ1-3,TRBV3-1,NA
TGCGCCAGCAGCTCGACTGAAGGAAACACCATATATTTT,CASSSTEGNTIYF,few,TRBJ1-3,TRBV5-1,NA
TGCAGCGTTGACCCCGGCACTGAAGCTTTCTTT,CSVDPGTEAFF,many,TRBJ1-1,TRBV29-1,NA
TGTGCCAGCGGAAGTCGGAGCGGGGGGGTGGATGAGCAGTTCTTC,CASGSRSGGVDEQFF,many,TRBJ2-1,TRBV2,TRBD2
TGCGCCAGCAGCCAAGAAGGGGACAGTGGTTCACCCCTCCACTTT,CASSQEGDSGSPLHF,many,TRBJ1-6,TRBV4-3,TRBD1
TGTGCCAGCAGCCCCGGACAGGGGCCTTCCTACGAGCAGTACTTC,CASSPGQGPSYEQYF,many,TRBJ2-7,TRBV9,TRBD1
TGTGCCACCAGCAGACAGGGATGGAATCAGCCCCAGCATTTT,CATSRQGWNQPQHF,NA,TRBJ1-5,TRBV24-1,TRBD1
TGCGCCAGCAGCCCCTTAGCTGGAACAGATACGCAGTATTTT,CASSPLAGTDTQYF,NA,TRBJ2-3,TRBV5-1,NA
TGCAGCGTGGGGGACAGGGGCGCTAATGAAAAACTGTTTTTT,CSVGDRGANEKLFF,NA,TRBJ1-4,TRBV29-1,TRBD1
TGTGCCAGCAGCTTGGGAAGGTATGATAACGAGCAGTACTTC,CASSLGRYDNEQYF,NA,TRBJ2-7,TRBV5-6,NA